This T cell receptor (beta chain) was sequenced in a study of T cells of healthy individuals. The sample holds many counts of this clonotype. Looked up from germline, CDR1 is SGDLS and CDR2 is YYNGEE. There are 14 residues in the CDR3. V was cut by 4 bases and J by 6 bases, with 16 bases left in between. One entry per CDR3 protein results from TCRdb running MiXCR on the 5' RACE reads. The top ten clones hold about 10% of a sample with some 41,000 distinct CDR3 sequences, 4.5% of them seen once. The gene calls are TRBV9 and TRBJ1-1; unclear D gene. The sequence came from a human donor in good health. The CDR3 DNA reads TGTGCCAGCAGCCCCAGAAGGACCCAGGCTGAAGCTTTCTTT. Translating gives CASSPRRTQAEAFF.